The following is a TCR beta chain sequence with its context. Generated by immunoSEQ multiplex PCR, the TCRdb table keeps only in-frame clones and is missing some. The sample records 40,000 to 60,000 clones, 60% to 85% being singletons. The rectum was sampled with one to two pinch biopsies at colonoscopy. These data belong to a study of pediatric ulcerative colitis. Germline-derived CDR1 and CDR2 are SGHAT and FQDESV (reference sequence). With 2 bases removed from V and 3 bases from J, the gap between germline ends came to 4 bases. CDR3 length: 13 amino acids. This clonotype was sampled from a girl under 18 with moderate ulcerative colitis. The chain links TRBV11-1 to TRBJ2-2; no reliable D call. Sequenced: gut tissue. The CDR3 loop reads CASSLLDTGELFF. DNA of the CDR3: TGTGCCAGCAGCTTACTAGACACCGGGGAGCTGTTTTTT.